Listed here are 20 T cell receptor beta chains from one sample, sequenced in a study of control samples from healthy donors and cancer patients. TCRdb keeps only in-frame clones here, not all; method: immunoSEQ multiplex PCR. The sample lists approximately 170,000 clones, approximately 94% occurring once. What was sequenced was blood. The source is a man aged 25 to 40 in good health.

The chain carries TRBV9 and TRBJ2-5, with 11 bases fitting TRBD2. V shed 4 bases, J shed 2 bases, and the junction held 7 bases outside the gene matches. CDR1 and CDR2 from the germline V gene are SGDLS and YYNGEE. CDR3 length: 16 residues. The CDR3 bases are TGTGCCAGCAGCCCCAGGACTAGCGGGTATCAAGAGACCCAGTACTTC. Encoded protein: CASSPRTSGYQETQYF.

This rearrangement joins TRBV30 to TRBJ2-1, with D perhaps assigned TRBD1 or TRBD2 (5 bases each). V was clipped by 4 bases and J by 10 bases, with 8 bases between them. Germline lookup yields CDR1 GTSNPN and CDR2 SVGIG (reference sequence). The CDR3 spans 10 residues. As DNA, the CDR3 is TGTGCCTGGAAGTGGGGGGAGCAGTTCTTC. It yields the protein CAWKWGEQFF.

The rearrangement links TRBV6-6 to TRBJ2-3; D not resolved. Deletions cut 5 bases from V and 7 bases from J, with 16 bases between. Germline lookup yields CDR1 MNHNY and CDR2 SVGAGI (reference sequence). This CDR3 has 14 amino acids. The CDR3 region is CASSASSDFYTQYF. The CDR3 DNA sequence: TGTGCCAGCAGTGCCTCGTCGGATTTCTATACGCAGTATTTT.

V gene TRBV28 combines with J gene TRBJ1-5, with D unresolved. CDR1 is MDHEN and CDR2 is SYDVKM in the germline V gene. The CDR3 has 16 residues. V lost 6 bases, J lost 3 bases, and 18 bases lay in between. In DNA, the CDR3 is TGTGCCAGCAGCCGCACGGTGGGGAGTTTCAATCAGCCCCAGCATTTT. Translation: CASSRTVGSFNQPQHF.

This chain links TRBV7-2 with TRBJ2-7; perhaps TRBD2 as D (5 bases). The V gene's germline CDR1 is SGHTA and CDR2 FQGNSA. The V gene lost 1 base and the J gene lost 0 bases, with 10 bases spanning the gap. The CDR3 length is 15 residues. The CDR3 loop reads CASSLGTSSSYEQYF. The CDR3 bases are TGTGCCAGCAGCTTAGGGACTTCCAGCTCCTACGAGCAGTACTTC.

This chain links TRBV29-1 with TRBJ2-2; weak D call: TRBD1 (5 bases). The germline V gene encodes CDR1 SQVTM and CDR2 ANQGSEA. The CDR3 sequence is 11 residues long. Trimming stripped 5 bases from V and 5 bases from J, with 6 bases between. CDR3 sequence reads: CSVQGTGELFF. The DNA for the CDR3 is TGCAGCGTTCAGGGTACCGGGGAGCTGTTTTTT.

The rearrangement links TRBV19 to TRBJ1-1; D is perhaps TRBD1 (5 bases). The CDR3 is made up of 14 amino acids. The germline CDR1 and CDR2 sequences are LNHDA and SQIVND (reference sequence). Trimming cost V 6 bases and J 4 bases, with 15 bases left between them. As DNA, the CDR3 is TGTGCCAGTAGAGAGGCAGGGAGGAGCACTGAAGCTTTCTTT. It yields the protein CASREAGRSTEAFF.

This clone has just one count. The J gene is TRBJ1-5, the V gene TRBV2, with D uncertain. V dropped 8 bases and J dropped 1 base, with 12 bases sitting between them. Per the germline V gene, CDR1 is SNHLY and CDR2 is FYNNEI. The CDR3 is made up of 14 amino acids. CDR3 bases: TGTGCCAGCGGTCGGGAGAAGAGCAATCAGCCCCAGCATTTT. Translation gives CASGREKSNQPQHF.

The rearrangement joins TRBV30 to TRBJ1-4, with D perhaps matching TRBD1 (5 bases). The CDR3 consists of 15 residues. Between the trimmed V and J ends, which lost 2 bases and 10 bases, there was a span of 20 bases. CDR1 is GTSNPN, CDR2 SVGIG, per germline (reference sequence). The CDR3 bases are TGTGCCTGGAGTCCACCATCCGGGGGGATTGGAAAACTGTTTTTT. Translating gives CAWSPPSGGIGKLFF.

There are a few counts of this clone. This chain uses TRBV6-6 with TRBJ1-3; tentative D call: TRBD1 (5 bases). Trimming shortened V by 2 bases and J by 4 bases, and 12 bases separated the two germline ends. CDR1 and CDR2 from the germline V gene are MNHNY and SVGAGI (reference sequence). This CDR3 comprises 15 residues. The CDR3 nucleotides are TGTGCCAGCAGTTACGACGGGCAGGGCGGAAACACCATATATTTT. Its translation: CASSYDGQGGNTIYF.

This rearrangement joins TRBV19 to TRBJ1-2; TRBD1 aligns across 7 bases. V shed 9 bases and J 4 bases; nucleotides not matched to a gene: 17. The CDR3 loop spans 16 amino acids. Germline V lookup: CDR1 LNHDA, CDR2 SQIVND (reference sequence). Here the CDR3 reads CASRRQGRYVGYGYTF. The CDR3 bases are TGTGCCAGCCGTCGACAGGGCCGTTACGTGGGCTATGGCTACACCTTC.

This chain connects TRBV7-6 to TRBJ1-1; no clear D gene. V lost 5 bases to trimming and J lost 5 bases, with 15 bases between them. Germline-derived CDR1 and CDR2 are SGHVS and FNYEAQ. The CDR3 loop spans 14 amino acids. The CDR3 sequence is CASSPTSGRTEAFF. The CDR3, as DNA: TGTGCCAGCAGCCCCACAAGCGGGCGGACTGAAGCTTTCTTT.

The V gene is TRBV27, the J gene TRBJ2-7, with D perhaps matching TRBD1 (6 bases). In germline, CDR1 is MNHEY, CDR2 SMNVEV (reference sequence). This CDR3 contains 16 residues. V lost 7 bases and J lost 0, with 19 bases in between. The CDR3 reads CASTPLGAGSSYEQYF. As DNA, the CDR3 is TGTGCCAGCACCCCTTTGGGGGCAGGGAGCTCCTACGAGCAGTACTTC.

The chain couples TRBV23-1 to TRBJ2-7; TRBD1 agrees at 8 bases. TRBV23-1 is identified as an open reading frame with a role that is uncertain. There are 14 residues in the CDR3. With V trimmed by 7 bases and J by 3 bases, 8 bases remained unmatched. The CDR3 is CASNRDRSHYEQYF. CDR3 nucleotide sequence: TGCGCCAGCAACCGGGACAGGAGCCACTACGAGCAGTACTTC.

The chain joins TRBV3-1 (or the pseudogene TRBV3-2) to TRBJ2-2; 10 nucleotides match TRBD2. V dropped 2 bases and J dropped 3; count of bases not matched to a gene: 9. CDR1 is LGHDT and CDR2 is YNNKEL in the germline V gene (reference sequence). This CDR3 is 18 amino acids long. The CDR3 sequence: CASSQLGSGLAYTGELFF. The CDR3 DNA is TGTGCCAGCAGCCAACTCGGCTCGGGACTAGCGTACACCGGGGAGCTGTTTTTT.

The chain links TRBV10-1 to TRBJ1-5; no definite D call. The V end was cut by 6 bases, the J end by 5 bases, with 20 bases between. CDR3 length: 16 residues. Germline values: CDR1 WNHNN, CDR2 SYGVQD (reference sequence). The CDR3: CASRGTGPILDQPQHF. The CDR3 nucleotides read TGCGCCAGCAGGGGTACGGGTCCTATTCTCGATCAGCCCCAGCATTTT.

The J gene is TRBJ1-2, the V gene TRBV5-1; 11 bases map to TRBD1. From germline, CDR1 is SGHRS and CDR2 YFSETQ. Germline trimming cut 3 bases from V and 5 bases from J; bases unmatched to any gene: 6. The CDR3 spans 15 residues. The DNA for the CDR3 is TGCGCCAGCAGCTGGGAAGGGACAGGGGGGTATGGCTACACCTTC. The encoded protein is CASSWEGTGGYGYTF.

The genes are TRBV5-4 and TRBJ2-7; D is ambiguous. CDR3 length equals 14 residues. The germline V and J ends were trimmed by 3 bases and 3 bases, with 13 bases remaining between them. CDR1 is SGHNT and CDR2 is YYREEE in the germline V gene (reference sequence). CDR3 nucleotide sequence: TGTGCCAGCAGCTCGCGAGGTCCCGGCTACGAGCAGTACTTC. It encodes CASSSRGPGYEQYF. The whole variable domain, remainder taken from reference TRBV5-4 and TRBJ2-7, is ETGVTQSPTHLIKTRGQQVTLRCSSQSGHNTVSWYQQALGQGPQFIFQYYREEENGRGNFPPRFSGLQFPNYSSELNVNALELDDSALYLCASSSRGPGYEQYFGPGTRLTVT.

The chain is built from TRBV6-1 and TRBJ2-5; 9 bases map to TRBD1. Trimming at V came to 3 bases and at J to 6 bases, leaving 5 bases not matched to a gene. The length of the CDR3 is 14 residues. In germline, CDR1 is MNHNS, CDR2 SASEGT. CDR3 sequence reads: CASSDGQGRQTQYF. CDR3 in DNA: TGTGCCAGCAGTGACGGACAGGGGAGGCAGACCCAGTACTTC.

CDR3 DNA sequence: TGTGCCTGGGGACAGGGGTCCACTGAAGCTTTCTTT. The encoded protein is CAWGQGSTEAFF. The V and J genes are TRBV30 and TRBJ1-1, with 9 bases aligning to TRBD1. Per germline, CDR1 GTSNPN and CDR2 SVGIG (reference sequence). The length of the CDR3 is 12 residues. The ends lost 5 bases at V and 4 bases at J; junction bases unmatched: 2.